The present TCR beta chain was sequenced within a study of T cell repertoires in cytomegalovirus infection. The wider study: HLA-C-restricted CMV epitopes, recently identified, and well-studied HLA-B-restricted ones were used by the study. It can be stated that public TCR beta signatures indicated CMV infection as well as a matching HLA type.

Study-level results: Cumulative public TCR beta family frequency identified CMV carriers with the relevant HLA. CMV-specific TCR beta clonotypes restricted by HLA-C were the ones dominating the ex vivo response.

The germline gives CDR1 KGHDR, CDR2 SFDVKD. CDR3 length: 18 residues. V lost 5 bases and J 5 bases, leaving 24 bases between the germline ends. TCRdb itself ran the reads through MiXCR, one entry per CDR3 protein. The sample shows 900,000 to 950,000 distinct CDR3 sequences, roughly a third of them seen only once. A word on this clonotype: The target antigen is unknown.

The starting material was cultured CD8+ T cells from PBMCs, obtained from culture after CMV antigen stimulation. The chain links TRBV24-1 to TRBJ2-1, with a possible D match to TRBD2 (5 bases). The receptor was derived from a human donor in good health (CMV status not recorded). Some clones in this sample may be carry-over from other donors' samples. This chain's CDR3 is CATSGRNKHGNYDNEQFF. CDR3 nucleotides: TGTGCCACCAGTGGTCGTAACAAACACGGGAACTACGACAATGAGCAGTTCTTC.